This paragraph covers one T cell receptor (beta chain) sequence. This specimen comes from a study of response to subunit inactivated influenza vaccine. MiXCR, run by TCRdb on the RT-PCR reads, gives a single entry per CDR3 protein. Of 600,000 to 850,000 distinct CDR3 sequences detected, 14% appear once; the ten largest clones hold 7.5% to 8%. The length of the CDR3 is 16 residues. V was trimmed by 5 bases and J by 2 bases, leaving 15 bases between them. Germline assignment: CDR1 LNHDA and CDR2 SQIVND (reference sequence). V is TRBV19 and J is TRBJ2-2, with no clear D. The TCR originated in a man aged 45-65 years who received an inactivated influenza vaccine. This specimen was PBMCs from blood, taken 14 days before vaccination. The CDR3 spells CASSPFVARNTGELFF. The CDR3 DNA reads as TGTGCCAGTAGTCCCTTCGTGGCCCGAAACACCGGGGAGCTGTTTTTT.